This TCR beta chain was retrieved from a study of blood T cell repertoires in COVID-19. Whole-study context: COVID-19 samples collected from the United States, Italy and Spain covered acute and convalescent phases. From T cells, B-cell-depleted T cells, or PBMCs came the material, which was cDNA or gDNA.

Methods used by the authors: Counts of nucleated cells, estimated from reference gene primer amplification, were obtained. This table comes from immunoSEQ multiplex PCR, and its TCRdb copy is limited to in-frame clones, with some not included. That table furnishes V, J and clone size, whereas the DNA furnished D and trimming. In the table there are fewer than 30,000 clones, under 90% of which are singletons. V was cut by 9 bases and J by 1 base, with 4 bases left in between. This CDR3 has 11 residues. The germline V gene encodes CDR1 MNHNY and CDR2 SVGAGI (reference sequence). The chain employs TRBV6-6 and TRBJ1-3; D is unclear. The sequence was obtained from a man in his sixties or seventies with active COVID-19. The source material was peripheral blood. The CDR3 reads CASQSGNTIYF. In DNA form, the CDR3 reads TGTGCCAGTCAATCTGGAAACACCATATATTTT.